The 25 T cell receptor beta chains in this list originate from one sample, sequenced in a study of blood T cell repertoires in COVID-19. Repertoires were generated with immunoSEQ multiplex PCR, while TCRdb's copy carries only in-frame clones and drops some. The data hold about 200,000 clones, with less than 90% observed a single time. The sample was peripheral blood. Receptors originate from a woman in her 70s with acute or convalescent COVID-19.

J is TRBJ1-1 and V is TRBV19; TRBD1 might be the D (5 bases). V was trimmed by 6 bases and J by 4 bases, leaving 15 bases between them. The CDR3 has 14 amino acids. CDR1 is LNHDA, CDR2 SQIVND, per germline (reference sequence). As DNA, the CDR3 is TGTGCCAGTAGGGGTCAGGGAAGGGTCACTGAAGCTTTCTTT. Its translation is CASRGQGRVTEAFF. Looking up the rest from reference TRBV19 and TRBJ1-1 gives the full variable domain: DGGITQSPKYLFRKEGQNVTLSCEQNLNHDAMYWYRQDPGQGLRLIYYSQIVNDFQKGDIAEGYSVSREKKESFPLTVTSAQKNPTAFYLCASRGQGRVTEAFFGQGTRLTVV.

CDR3 sequence (DNA): TGTGCCAGCAGCCCCACCCGGACAGGGGTCAACATTCAGTACTTC. It yields the protein CASSPTRTGVNIQYF. This chain uses TRBV11-2 with TRBJ2-4; 9 nucleotides line up with TRBD1. CDR3 length: 15 residues. CDR1 and CDR2 (germline): SGHAT, FQNNGV. The ends lost 5 bases at V and 7 bases at J; junction bases unmatched: 9.

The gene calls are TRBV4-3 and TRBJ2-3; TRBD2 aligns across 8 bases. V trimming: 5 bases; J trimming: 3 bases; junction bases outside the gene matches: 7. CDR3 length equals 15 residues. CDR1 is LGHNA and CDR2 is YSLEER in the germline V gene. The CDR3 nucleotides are TGCGCCAGCAGCGAAAGCGGGAGAGGGACAGATACGCAGTATTTT. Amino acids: CASSESGRGTDTQYF.

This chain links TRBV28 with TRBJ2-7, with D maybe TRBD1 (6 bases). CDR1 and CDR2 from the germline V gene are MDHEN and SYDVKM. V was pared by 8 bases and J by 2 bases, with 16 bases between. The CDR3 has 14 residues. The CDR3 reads CASLSRGLTYEQYF. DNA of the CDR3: TGTGCCAGCCTCTCCAGGGGTCTTACCTACGAGCAGTACTTC.

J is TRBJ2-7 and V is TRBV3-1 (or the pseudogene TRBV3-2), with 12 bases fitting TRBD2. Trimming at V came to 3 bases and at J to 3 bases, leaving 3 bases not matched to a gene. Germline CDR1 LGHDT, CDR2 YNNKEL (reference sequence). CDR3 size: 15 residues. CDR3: CASSQTSGRFYEQYF. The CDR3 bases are TGTGCCAGCAGCCAGACTAGCGGGAGATTCTACGAGCAGTACTTC.

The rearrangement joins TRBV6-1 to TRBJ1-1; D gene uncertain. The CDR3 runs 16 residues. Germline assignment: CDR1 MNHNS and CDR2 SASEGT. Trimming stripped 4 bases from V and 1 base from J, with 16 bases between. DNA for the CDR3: TGTGCCAGCAGTGCTGGTTGGAGGGTAGGGAACACTGAAGCTTTCTTT. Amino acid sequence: CASSAGWRVGNTEAFF.

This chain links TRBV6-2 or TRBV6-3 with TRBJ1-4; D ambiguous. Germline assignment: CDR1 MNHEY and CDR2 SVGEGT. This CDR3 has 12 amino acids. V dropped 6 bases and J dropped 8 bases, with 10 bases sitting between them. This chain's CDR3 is CASSRPREKLFF. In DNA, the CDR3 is TGTGCCAGCAGCAGACCTAGAGAAAAACTGTTTTTT.

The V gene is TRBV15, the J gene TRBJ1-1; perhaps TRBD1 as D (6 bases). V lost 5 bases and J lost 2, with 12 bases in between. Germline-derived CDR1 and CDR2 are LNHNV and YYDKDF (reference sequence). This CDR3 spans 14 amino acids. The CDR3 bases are TGTGCCACCAGCCCAGAGGGGGAAAACACTGAAGCTTTCTTT. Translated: CATSPEGENTEAFF.

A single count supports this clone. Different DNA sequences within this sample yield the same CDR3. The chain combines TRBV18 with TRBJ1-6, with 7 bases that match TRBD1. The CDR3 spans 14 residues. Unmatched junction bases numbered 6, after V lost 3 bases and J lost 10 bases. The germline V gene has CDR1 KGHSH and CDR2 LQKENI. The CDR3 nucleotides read TGTGCCAGCTCACCTCCGGGACAGAAATCACCCCTCCACTTT. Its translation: CASSPPGQKSPLHF.

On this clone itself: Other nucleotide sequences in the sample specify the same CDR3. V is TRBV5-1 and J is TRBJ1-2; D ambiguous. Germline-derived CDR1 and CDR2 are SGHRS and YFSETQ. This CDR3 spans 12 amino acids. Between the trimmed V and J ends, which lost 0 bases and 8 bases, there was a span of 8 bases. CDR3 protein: CASSLDYGGYTF. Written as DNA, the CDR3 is TGCGCCAGCAGCTTGGATTACGGGGGCTACACCTTC.

CDR3: CASSRTGGGSYGYTF. CDR3 nucleotide sequence: TGTGCCAGCAGTCGGACAGGGGGCGGGAGCTATGGCTACACCTTC. This chain connects TRBV25-1 to TRBJ1-2, with TRBD1 matching 11 bases. After removal of 5 bases from V and 4 bases from J, the junction contained 6 bases not matched to a gene. CDR1 is MGHDK and CDR2 is SYGVNS in the germline V gene. This CDR3 spans 15 amino acids.

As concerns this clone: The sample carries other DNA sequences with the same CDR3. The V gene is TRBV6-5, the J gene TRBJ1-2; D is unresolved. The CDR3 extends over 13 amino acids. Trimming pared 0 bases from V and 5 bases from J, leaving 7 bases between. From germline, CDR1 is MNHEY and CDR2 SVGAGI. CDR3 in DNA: TGTGCCAGCAGTTACTCGAGGCGTTATGGCTACACCTTC. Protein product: CASSYSRRYGYTF.

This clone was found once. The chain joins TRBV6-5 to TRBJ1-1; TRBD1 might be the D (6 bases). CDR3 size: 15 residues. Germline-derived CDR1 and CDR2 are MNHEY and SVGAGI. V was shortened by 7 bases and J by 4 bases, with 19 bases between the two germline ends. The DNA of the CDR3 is TGTGCCAGCAAAGGGGACGGACAGAAAAGCACTGAAGCTTTCTTT. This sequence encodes CASKGDGQKSTEAFF.

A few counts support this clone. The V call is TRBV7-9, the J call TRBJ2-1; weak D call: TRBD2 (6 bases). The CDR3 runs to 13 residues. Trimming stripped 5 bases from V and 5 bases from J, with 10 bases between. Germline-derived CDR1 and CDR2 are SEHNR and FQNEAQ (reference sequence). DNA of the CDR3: TGTGCCAGCAGCCCGATAGCGGACAATGAGCAGTTCTTC. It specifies CASSPIADNEQFF.

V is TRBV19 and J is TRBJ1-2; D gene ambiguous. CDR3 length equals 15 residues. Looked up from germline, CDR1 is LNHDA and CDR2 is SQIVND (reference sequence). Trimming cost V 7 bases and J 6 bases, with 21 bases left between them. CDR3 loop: CASTKWEGRIDGYTF. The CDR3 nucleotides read TGTGCCAGTACGAAGTGGGAGGGCAGGATAGATGGCTACACCTTC.

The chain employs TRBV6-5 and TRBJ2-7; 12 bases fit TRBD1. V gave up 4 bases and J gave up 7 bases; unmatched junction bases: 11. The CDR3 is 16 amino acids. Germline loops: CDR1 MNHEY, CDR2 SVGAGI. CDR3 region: CASSLFRGQGAGEQYF. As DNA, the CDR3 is TGTGCCAGCAGTTTGTTTAGGGGACAGGGGGCGGGTGAGCAGTACTTC.

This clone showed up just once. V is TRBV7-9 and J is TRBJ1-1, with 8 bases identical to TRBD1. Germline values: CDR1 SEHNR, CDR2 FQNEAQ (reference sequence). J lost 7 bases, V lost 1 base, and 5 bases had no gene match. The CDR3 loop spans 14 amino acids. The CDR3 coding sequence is TGTGCCAGCAGCTTAGGTCAGGGGGCAGGTGAAGCTTTCTTT. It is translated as CASSLGQGAGEAFF.

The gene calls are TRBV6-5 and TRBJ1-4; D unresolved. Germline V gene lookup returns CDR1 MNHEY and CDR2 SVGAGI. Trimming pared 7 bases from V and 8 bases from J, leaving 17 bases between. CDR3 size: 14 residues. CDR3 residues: CASKAGWAGEKLFF. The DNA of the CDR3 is TGTGCCAGCAAGGCGGGCTGGGCGGGAGAAAAACTGTTTTTT.

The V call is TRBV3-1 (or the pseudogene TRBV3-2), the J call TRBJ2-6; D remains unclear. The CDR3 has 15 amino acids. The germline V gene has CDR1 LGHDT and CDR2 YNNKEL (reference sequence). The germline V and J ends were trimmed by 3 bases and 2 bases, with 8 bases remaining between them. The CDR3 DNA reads TGTGCCAGCAGCCAGCGAGTTCCTGGGGCCAACGTCCTGACTTTC. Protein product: CASSQRVPGANVLTF.

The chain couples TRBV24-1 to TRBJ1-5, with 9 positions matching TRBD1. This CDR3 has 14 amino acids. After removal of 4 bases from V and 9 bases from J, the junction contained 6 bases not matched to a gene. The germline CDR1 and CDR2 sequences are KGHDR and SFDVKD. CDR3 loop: CATSDPGQGTPQHF. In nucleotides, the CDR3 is TGTGCCACCAGTGACCCGGGACAGGGTACGCCCCAGCATTTT.

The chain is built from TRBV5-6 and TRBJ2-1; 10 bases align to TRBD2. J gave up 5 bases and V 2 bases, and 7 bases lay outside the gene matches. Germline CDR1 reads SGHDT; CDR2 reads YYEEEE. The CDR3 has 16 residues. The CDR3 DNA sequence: TGTGCCAGCAGCTTTCTAGCGGGGGCCAACAACAATGAGCAGTTCTTC. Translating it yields CASSFLAGANNNEQFF.

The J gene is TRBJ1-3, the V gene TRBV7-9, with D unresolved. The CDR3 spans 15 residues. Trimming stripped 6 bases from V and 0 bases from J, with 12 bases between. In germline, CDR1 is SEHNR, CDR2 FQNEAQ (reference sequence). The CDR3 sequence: CASSFSTGSGNTIYF. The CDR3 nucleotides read TGTGCCAGCAGTTTCTCGACGGGCTCTGGAAACACCATATATTTT.

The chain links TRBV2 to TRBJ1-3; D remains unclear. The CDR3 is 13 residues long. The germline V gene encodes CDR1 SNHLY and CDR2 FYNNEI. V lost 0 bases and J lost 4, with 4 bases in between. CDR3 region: CASSEAPGNTIYF. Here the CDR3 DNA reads TGTGCCAGCAGTGAAGCTCCGGGAAACACCATATATTTT.

The CDR3 DNA reads TGTGCCAGTAGTTCCCCGGGACAGGGCGGTGGGGCGCGGGAGGCTTTCTTT. Its translation: CASSSPGQGGGAREAFF. V is TRBV19 and J is TRBJ1-1, with 9 bases identical to TRBD1. CDR3 length: 17 amino acids. After removal of 5 bases from V and 11 bases from J, the junction contained 21 bases not matched to a gene. Germline V gives CDR1 LNHDA, CDR2 SQIVND (reference sequence).

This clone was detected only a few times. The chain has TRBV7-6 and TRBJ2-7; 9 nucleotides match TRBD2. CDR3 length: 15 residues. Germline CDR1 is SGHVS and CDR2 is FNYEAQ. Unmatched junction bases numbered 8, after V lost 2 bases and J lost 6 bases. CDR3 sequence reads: CASSLTGTSPLEQYF. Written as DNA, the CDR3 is TGTGCCAGCAGCTTAACCGGGACTAGCCCTCTCGAGCAGTACTTC.